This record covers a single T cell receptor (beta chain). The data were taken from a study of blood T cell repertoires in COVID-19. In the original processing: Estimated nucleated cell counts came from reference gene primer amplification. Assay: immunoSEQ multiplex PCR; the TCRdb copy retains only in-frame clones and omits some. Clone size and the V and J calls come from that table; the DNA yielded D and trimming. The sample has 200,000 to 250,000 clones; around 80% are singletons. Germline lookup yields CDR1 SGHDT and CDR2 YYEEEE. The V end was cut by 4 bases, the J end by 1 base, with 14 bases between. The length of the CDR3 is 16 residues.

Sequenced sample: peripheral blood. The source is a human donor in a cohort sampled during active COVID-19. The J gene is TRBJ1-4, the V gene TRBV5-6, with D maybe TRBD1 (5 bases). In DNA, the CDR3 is TGTGCCAGCAGCCCTTTTTGGGGGGGAACTAATGAAAAACTGTTTTTT. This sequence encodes CASSPFWGGTNEKLFF.